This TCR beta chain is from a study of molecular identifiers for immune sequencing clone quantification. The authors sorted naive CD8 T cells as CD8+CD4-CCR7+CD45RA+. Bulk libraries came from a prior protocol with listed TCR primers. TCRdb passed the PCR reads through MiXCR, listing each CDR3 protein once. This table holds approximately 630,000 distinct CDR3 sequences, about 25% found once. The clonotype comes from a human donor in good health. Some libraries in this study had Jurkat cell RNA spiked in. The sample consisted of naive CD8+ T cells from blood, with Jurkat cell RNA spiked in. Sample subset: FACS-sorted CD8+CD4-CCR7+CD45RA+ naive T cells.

The CDR3 DNA follows: TGCGCCAGCAGCCCAAGAGATGGGAGTACCTTCTCCTACGAGCAGTACTTC. This translates into CASSPRDGSTFSYEQYF. J is TRBJ2-7 and V is TRBV4-1; D perhaps matches TRBD2 (5 bases). V was trimmed by 4 bases and J by 0 bases, leaving 19 bases between them. Germline loops: CDR1 MGHRA, CDR2 YSYEKL. This CDR3 region has 17 residues.